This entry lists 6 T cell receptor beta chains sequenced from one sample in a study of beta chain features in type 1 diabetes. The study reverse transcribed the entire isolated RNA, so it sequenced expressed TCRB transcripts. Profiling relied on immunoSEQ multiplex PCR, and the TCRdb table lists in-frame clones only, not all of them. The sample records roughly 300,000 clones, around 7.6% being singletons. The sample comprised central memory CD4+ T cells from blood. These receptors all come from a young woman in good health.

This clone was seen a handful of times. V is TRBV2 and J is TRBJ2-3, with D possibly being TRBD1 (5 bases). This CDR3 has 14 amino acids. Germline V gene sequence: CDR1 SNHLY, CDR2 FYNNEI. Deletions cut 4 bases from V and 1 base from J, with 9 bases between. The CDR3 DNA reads TGTGCCAGCAGTGGGGGCGGAGGCACAGATACGCAGTATTTT. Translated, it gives CASSGGGGTDTQYF.

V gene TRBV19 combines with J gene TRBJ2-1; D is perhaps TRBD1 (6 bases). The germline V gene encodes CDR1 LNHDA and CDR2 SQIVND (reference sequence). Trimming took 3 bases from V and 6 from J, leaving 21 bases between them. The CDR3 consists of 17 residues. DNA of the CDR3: TGTGCCAGTAGTATCAACTCTTTCGGGACAAGAGTCAATGAGCAGTTCTTC. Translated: CASSINSFGTRVNEQFF.

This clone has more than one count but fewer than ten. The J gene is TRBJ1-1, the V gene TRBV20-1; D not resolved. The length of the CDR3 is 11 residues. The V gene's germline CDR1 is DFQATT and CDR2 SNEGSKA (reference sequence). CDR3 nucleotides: TGCAGAGGCGAGAGGAACACTGAAGCTTTCTTT. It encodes CRGERNTEAFF.

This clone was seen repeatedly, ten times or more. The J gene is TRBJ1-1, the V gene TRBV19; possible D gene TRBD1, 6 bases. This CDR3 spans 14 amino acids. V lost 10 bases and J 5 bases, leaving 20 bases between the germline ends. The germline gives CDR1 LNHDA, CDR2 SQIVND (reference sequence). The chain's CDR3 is CATVLPGARTEAFF. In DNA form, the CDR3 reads TGTGCCACAGTCCTCCCGGGGGCGAGAACTGAAGCTTTCTTT.

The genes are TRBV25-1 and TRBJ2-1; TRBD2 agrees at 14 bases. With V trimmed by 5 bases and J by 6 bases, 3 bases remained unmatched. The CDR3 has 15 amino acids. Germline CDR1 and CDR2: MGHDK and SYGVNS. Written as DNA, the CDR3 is TGTGCCAGCAGTAAGACTAGCGGGAGGGTCAATGAGCAGTTCTTC. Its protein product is CASSKTSGRVNEQFF.

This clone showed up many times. CDR3 nucleotides: TGTGCCAGCAGCTTTCAATCGGGACTAGCGAGGAATGAGCAGTTCTTC. As protein: CASSFQSGLARNEQFF. The V gene is TRBV7-8, the J gene TRBJ2-1, with TRBD2 identical over 10 bases. Germline V gene sequence: CDR1 SGHVS, CDR2 FQNEAQ. Trimming at V came to 3 bases and at J to 7 bases, leaving 9 bases not matched to a gene. This CDR3 comprises 16 residues.